Each of the 8 T cell receptor beta chains below was sequenced from the same sample in a study of T cells after yellow fever vaccination. TCRdb reanalysed the 5' RACE reads using MiXCR and keeps one entry per CDR3 protein. The sample includes a few hundred thousand distinct CDR3 sequences, 4.1% of them seen just once. Sequenced here: PBMCs, sampled 5 days after the yellow fever booster vaccination. The receptors stem from a man aged 18 to 30 who received the YFV17D yellow fever vaccine.

This clonotype has just a few counts. The chain couples TRBV15 to TRBJ1-1; D is unclear. The V end lost 0 bases, the J end lost 1 base, and 9 bases lay between the germline ends. Germline V gives CDR1 LNHNV, CDR2 YYDKDF (reference sequence). The CDR3 has 15 residues. CDR3 region: CATSRDIGTNTEAFF. In DNA form, the CDR3 reads TGTGCCACCAGCAGAGATATAGGCACGAACACTGAAGCTTTCTTT.

The chain links TRBV4-1 to TRBJ1-5; D not certain. V was trimmed by 1 base and J by 6 bases, leaving 7 bases between them. From germline, CDR1 is MGHRA and CDR2 YSYEKL. CDR3 length: 13 residues. The CDR3 is CASSQVPSQPQHF. CDR3 sequence (DNA): TGCGCCAGCAGCCAAGTCCCCAGTCAGCCCCAGCATTTT.

This clonotype was counted at least ten times. The chain has TRBV12-3 or TRBV12-4 and TRBJ1-1; D ambiguous. Trimming cost V 6 bases and J 5 bases, with 7 bases left between them. The CDR3 has 11 amino acids. The CDR3 is CASRRTTEAFF. The CDR3 nucleotides read TGTGCCAGCAGGCGAACTACTGAAGCTTTCTTT.

CDR3 sequence (DNA): TGTGCCAGCAGCGCCGCTAGTCAAGAGACCCAGTACTTC. Residues: CASSAASQETQYF. The chain is built from TRBV9 and TRBJ2-5; D remains ambiguous. Trimming removed 3 bases at V and 2 bases at J, with 8 bases between. Germline-derived CDR1 and CDR2 are SGDLS and YYNGEE. The CDR3 is 13 residues long. Full variable domain (missing parts from reference TRBV9 and TRBJ2-5): DSGVTQTPKHLITATGQRVTLRCSPRSGDLSVYWYQQSLDQGLQFLIQYYNGEERAKGNILERFSAQQFPDLHSELNLSSLELGDSALYFCASSAASQETQYFGPGTRLLVL.

This clonotype showed up many times. J is TRBJ2-1 and V is TRBV9; D assignment may be TRBD1 or TRBD2 (6 bases each). The V gene's germline CDR1 is SGDLS and CDR2 YYNGEE. The CDR3 is 19 residues long. Trimming cost V 4 bases and J 0 bases, with 23 bases left between them. Here the CDR3 reads CASSRSFKTGAPSYNEQFF. CDR3 nucleotides: TGTGCCAGCAGCAGATCCTTCAAGACGGGGGCCCCCTCCTACAATGAGCAGTTCTTC.

This clonotype was detected many times. The chain couples TRBV7-9 to TRBJ1-2; D uncertain. CDR1 and CDR2 from the germline V gene are SEHNR and FQNEAQ (reference sequence). The CDR3 is 12 amino acids. V lost 1 base to trimming and J lost 6 bases, with 6 bases between them. In DNA form, the CDR3 reads TGTGCCAGCAGCTTAGAGGGCCATGGCTACACCTTC. It translates to CASSLEGHGYTF.

This clonotype occurred a few times. The rearrangement links TRBV20-1 to TRBJ2-5, with a possible D match to TRBD1 (6 bases). V shed 5 bases and J shed 5 bases, with 15 bases lying between them. This CDR3 comprises 13 residues. CDR1 is DFQATT, CDR2 SNEGSKA, per germline (reference sequence). The CDR3 reads CSAPTTGHETQYF. The CDR3 DNA reads as TGCAGTGCTCCTACTACAGGGCACGAGACCCAGTACTTC.

The chain carries TRBV7-9 and TRBJ2-5; D is unresolved. Germline CDR1 SEHNR, CDR2 FQNEAQ (reference sequence). The CDR3 loop spans 13 amino acids. The germline V and J ends were trimmed by 5 bases and 1 base, with 8 bases remaining between them. CDR3 residues: CASSMTAQETQYF. CDR3 DNA sequence: TGTGCCAGCAGCATGACGGCCCAAGAGACCCAGTACTTC.